The 9 T cell receptor beta chains below were found in one sample sequenced in a study of human T cells and chemical hapten exposure. TCRdb reanalysed the RACE reads using MiXCR and keeps one entry per CDR3 protein. The sample comprises nearly 350,000 distinct CDR3 sequences, 6% to 8.5% of which are singletons, and roughly 7.9% rests with the top ten. Time point in this sample: patch test 1, 2 weeks after DPC sensitization. Treatment defined: therapeutic diphenylcyclopropenone sensitization with weekly scalp DPC. Sequenced here: whole blood, sampled in connection with sensitization to the hapten diphenylcyclopropenone (DPC). The source of these receptors is a woman under 30 with alopecia areata. Some clones in this sample may be carry-over from other donors' samples.

With respect to this clonotype: Lacking the conserved final phenylalanine or tryptophan, this CDR3 likely reflects a read error. The chain combines TRBV25-1 with TRBJ2-5, with 11 bases lining up with TRBD1. CDR1 is MGHDK, CDR2 SYGVNS, per germline. There are 15 residues in the CDR3. Trimming took 5 bases from V and 4 from J; bases not matched to a gene: 6. CDR3 protein: CASSIAGTGGETQYI. The DNA of the CDR3 is TGTGCCAGCAGTATAGCGGGGACAGGGGGAGAGACCCAGTACATC.

The sample holds a few counts of this clonotype. J is TRBJ1-5 and V is TRBV12-3 or TRBV12-4; TRBD1 is a possible D gene (6 bases). The CDR3 totals 13 residues. V lost 5 bases, J lost 7 bases, and 12 bases lay in between. The CDR3 loop is CASSRRGQQPQHF. The CDR3 bases are TGTGCCAGCAGTCGCAGGGGCCAACAGCCCCAGCATTTT.

This clonotype was recorded many times. This chain uses TRBV5-1 with TRBJ1-6; D is undetermined. CDR1 and CDR2 from the germline V gene are SGHRS and YFSETQ. V lost 4 bases and J lost 7, with 15 bases in between. The CDR3 contains 15 residues. The CDR3 protein is CASSPLEGKNSPLHF. CDR3 DNA sequence: TGCGCCAGCAGCCCTCTTGAGGGTAAAAATTCACCCCTCCACTTT.

This chain connects TRBV6-5 to TRBJ2-1; 7 nucleotides align to TRBD1. V dropped 7 bases and J dropped 4; count of bases not matched to a gene: 10. Germline V gene data show CDR1 as MNHEY and CDR2 as SVGAGI. CDR3 size: 15 residues. The CDR3 protein is CASTYQGQTYNEQFF. The CDR3 nucleotides read TGTGCCAGCACCTACCAGGGACAGACTTACAATGAGCAGTTCTTC.

This clonotype was picked up a small number of times. The chain joins TRBV6-5 to TRBJ2-5; weak D call: TRBD1 (5 bases). The ends were cut back, 1 base at V and 6 bases at J, with 9 bases in the middle. CDR1 is MNHEY, CDR2 SVGAGI, per germline. The CDR3 runs 13 residues. This CDR3 is CASSYFQGKTQYF. CDR3 in DNA: TGTGCCAGCAGTTACTTTCAGGGAAAGACCCAGTACTTC.

The V gene is TRBV29-1, the J gene TRBJ1-1; 9 nucleotides line up with TRBD1. CDR3 length equals 13 residues. CDR1 is SQVTM and CDR2 is ANQGSEA in the germline V gene. Trimming cost V 6 bases and J 2 bases; bases outside gene matches: 4. The CDR3 loop reads CSVWTGENTEAFF. CDR3 nucleotide sequence: TGCAGCGTGTGGACAGGGGAAAACACTGAAGCTTTCTTT.

Only a few counts were recorded for this clonotype. V usage is TRBV2 and J usage is TRBJ1-5, with a possible D match to TRBD1 (5 bases). Trimming left V 7 bases short and J 2 bases short, with 12 bases between. This CDR3 has 14 amino acids. Germline CDR1 SNHLY, CDR2 FYNNEI. The CDR3 spells CASKGDRGNQPQHF. The CDR3 DNA sequence: TGTGCCAGCAAAGGGGATAGGGGCAATCAGCCCCAGCATTTT.

This clonotype has just a few counts. One end of the junction varies from germline; a read error may be responsible. This chain uses TRBV29-1 with TRBJ2-7; 11 positions match TRBD1. The CDR3 is made up of 13 amino acids. The germline V gene encodes CDR1 SQVTM and CDR2 ANQGSEA. CDR3 protein: CSVEDGIGQGANF. For the CDR3, the DNA is TGCAGCGTTGAAGATGGGATCGGACAGGGGGCTAACTTC.

At least ten counts were recorded for this clonotype. This chain links TRBV24-1 with TRBJ2-3; TRBD2 agrees at 9 bases. The ends lost 4 bases at V and 0 bases at J; junction bases unmatched: 7. CDR1 is KGHDR and CDR2 is SFDVKD in the germline V gene. The CDR3 runs to 17 residues. CDR3 region: CATSDQRLAASTDTQYF. The CDR3 DNA reads as TGTGCCACCAGTGACCAGAGACTAGCGGCAAGCACAGATACGCAGTATTTT.